Reported below is one T cell receptor beta chain. Per the germline V gene, CDR1 is LNHDA and CDR2 is SQIVND (reference sequence). V was pared by 10 bases and J by 3 bases, with 11 bases of the junction left unmatched. The CDR3 loop spans 15 amino acids. This record comes from a study of technical replicates of blood from several donors. Profiled with immunoSEQ multiplex PCR; TCRdb holds only in-frame clones, not every one. This table holds around 72,000 clones, about nine tenths found once. This sequence joins TRBV19 and TRBJ2-1, with 8 nucleotides matching TRBD2. The source is a human donor in good health. Some clones in this sample may be carry-over from other donors' samples. The sequenced sample consisted of PBMCs. The CDR3 DNA follows: TGTGCCACTTCCCGAACTAGCGGTTTCTACAATGAGCAGTTCTTC. It specifies CATSRTSGFYNEQFF.